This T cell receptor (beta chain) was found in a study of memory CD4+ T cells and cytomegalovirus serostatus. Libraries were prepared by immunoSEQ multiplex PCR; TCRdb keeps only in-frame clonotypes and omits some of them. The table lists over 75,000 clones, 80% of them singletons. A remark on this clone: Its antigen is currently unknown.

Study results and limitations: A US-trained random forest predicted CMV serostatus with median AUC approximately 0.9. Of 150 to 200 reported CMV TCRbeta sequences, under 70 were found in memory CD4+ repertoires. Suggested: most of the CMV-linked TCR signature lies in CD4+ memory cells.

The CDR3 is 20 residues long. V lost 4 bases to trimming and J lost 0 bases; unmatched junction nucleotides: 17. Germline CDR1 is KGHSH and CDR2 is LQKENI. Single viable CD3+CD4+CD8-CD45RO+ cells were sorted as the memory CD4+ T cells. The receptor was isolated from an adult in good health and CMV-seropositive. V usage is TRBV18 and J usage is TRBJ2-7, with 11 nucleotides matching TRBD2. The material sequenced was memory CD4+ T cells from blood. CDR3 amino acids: CASSRGPTGVTSGSSYEQYF. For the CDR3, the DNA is TGTGCCAGCTCACGAGGGCCTACAGGGGTAACTAGCGGGAGCTCCTACGAGCAGTACTTC.